This T cell receptor beta chain was retrieved from a study of blood T cell repertoires in COVID-19. The wider study: In each case, the material was cDNA or gDNA derived from T cells, B-cell-depleted T cells, or PBMCs.

The table came from immunoSEQ multiplex PCR; TCRdb's copy has only in-frame clones and leaves some out. Of a few hundred thousand clones in the sample, around four fifths are singletons; the top ten hold approximately 3.8%. Material: peripheral blood. The TCR comes from a woman in her 50s with active or convalescent COVID-19.

In nucleotides, the CDR3 is TGTGCCAGCAGCGCCCTACAGGGGGTAGGAGGCTACACCTTC. Translating it yields CASSALQGVGGYTF. The chain employs TRBV5-4 and TRBJ1-2; 8 bases agree with TRBD1. CDR1 and CDR2 (germline): SGHNT, YYREEE (reference sequence). The CDR3 has 14 residues. The ends lost 4 bases at V and 8 bases at J; junction bases unmatched: 10.